The rows below give T cell receptor beta chains drawn from one sample of a study of cytomegalovirus exposure and HLA in healthy donors. Clones were read by immunoSEQ multiplex PCR, and TCRdb kept only the in-frame ones, dropping some. In the table there are about 110,000 clones, roughly 76% of which are singletons. The sample taken for sequencing was PBMCs. These receptors were obtained from a woman in her forties or fifties in good health and CMV-seropositive. The CDR3 runs from the conserved cysteine through the conserved F or W. Each record gives: CDR3 protein, CDR3 DNA, V gene, J gene, clone size, CDR3 length, D gene. The D gene is left open where the match is weak. The size entry is marked missing in some rows and otherwise reads once, few, many or a size class.

CASHRANYGYTF	TGTGCCAGTCATAGAGCTAACTATGGCTACACCTTC	TRBV19	TRBJ1-2	.	12	.
CASSRDLSGGFYEQYF	TGTGCCAGCAGTCGTGACCTTAGCGGGGGGTTTTACGAGCAGTACTTC	TRBV4-2	TRBJ2-7	.	16	TRBD2
CSASIGQRGEQYF	TGCAGCGCTAGTATCGGACAGAGGGGCGAGCAGTACTTC	TRBV29-1	TRBJ2-7	.	13	.
CASSEKTENTGELFF	TGCGCCAGCAGTGAAAAAACAGAGAACACCGGGGAGCTGTTTTTT	TRBV10-1	TRBJ2-2	.	15	.
CAISDSSGGGTDTQYF	TGTGCCATCAGTGATAGTAGCGGGGGGGGCACAGATACGCAGTATTTT	TRBV10-3	TRBJ2-3	.	16	TRBD2
CASSFQGLGNEKLFF	TGCGCCAGCAGCTTCCAGGGGCTGGGGAATGAAAAACTGTTTTTT	TRBV5-1	TRBJ1-4	.	15	.
CASSTTGTRLTDTQYF	TGTGCCAGCAGCACAACCGGGACTAGACTGACAGATACGCAGTATTTT	TRBV5-6	TRBJ2-3	.	16	TRBD2
CASSFSGGGSYEQYF	TGCGCCAGCAGCTTTAGTGGGGGGGGCTCCTACGAGCAGTACTTC	TRBV5-1	TRBJ2-7	once	15	TRBD2
CASSTENRGPYNEQFF	TGCGCCAGCAGCACCGAAAACAGGGGACCGTACAATGAGCAGTTCTTC	TRBV5-1	TRBJ2-1	.	16	TRBD1
CASHRAGDYGYTF	TGTGCCAGCCATCGGGCCGGGGACTATGGCTACACCTTC	TRBV28	TRBJ1-2	.	13	.
CASSVSWQANSPLHF	TGTGCCAGCAGCGTATCTTGGCAGGCTAATTCACCCCTCCACTTT	TRBV9	TRBJ1-6	.	15	.
CASSEPQGLNTGELFF	TGTGCCAGCAGTGAACCGCAGGGGCTCAACACCGGGGAGCTGTTTTTT	TRBV2	TRBJ2-2	few	16	.
CASSPFILQRGSYGYTF	TGTGCCAGCAGCCCCTTTATACTTCAACGGGGGAGCTATGGCTACACCTTC	TRBV7-2	TRBJ1-2	few	17	.
CASSGQASSGNTIYF	TGTGCCAGCAGTGGACAGGCCTCCTCTGGAAACACCATATATTTT	TRBV6-1	TRBJ1-3	.	15	.
CASTTTGGSPLHF	TGTGCCAGTACCACAACCGGGGGTTCACCCCTCCACTTT	TRBV19	TRBJ1-6	.	13	.
CASSQMGPQGNEKLFF	TGCGCCAGCAGCCAGATGGGGCCCCAGGGTAATGAAAAACTGTTTTTT	TRBV4-3	TRBJ1-4	.	16	.
CSVAERAIEQFF	TGCAGCGTTGCTGAGCGGGCTATTGAGCAGTTCTTC	TRBV29-1	TRBJ2-1	.	12	.
CSSSYSGTGAFF	TGTTCCAGCAGCTATTCCGGGACAGGGGCTTTCTTT	TRBV7-9	TRBJ1-1	.	12	TRBD1
CASSLSAAGAGNTIYF	TGTGCCAGCAGCTTATCAGCGGCAGGGGCCGGAAACACCATATATTTT	TRBV7-2	TRBJ1-3	once	16	.
CASSQEGLDNQPQHF	TGCGCCAGCAGCCAGGAGGGTTTGGACAATCAGCCCCAGCATTTT	TRBV4-1	TRBJ1-5	.	15	.
CVSGDYGYTF	TGTGTCTCAGGGGACTATGGCTACACCTTC	TRBV2	TRBJ1-2	.	10	.
CASSLDRGDEQFF	TGTGCCAGCAGCTTGGACAGGGGAGATGAGCAGTTCTTC	TRBV5-6	TRBJ2-1	once	13	TRBD1
CASSLTGRGEQYF	TGTGCCAGCTCACTGACAGGGAGAGGCGAGCAGTACTTC	TRBV18	TRBJ2-7	.	13	TRBD1
CASSLEAEQPQHF	TGTGCCAGCAGCTTAGAAGCGGAACAGCCCCAGCATTTT	TRBV7-2	TRBJ1-5	.	13	.
CASSPPARKNEKLFF	TGTGCCAGCTCACCACCGGCCAGAAAAAATGAAAAACTGTTTTTT	TRBV18	TRBJ1-4	.	15	.
CASSEGQGSTEAFF	TGTGCCAGCTCAGAGGGACAGGGGAGCACTGAAGCTTTCTTT	TRBV18	TRBJ1-1	.	14	TRBD1
CATSSGGNQPQHF	TGTGCCACCTCAAGCGGGGGGAATCAGCCCCAGCATTTT	TRBV6-5	TRBJ1-5	few	13	.
CATSRDTGFLTEAFF	TGTGCCACCAGCAGAGATACAGGGTTTCTCACTGAAGCTTTCTTT	TRBV15	TRBJ1-1	few	15	.
CASSQDRGGYGYTF	TGCGCCAGCAGCCAAGATCGGGGAGGCTATGGCTACACCTTC	TRBV4-1	TRBJ1-2	.	14	.
CASSPFRDRGSDGNTIYF	TGTGCCAGCAGTCCATTCCGAGACAGGGGGTCTGACGGAAACACCATATATTTT	TRBV27	TRBJ1-3	many	18	TRBD1
CASSFLQGADGYTF	TGTGCCAGCAGCTTTTTACAGGGGGCCGATGGCTACACCTTC	TRBV7-3	TRBJ1-2	.	14	TRBD1
CASSYRTSGSEQYF	TGTGCCAGCAGTTACAGGACCTCAGGGTCCGAGCAGTACTTC	TRBV6-5	TRBJ2-7	.	14	.
CASRLAVNTEAFF	TGCGCCAGCAGGCTGGCAGTGAACACTGAAGCTTTCTTT	TRBV5-1	TRBJ1-1	.	13	.
CASSGTEQINYGYTF	TGTGCCAGTAGCGGGACAGAACAGATTAACTATGGCTACACCTTC	TRBV19	TRBJ1-2	.	15	TRBD1
CASSLGQGNTEAFF	TGTGCCAGCAGCCTTGGACAGGGGAACACTGAAGCTTTCTTT	TRBV7-2	TRBJ1-1	.	14	TRBD1
CAISDIGVSNSPLHF	TGTGCCATCAGTGATATTGGAGTCTCTAATTCACCCCTCCACTTT	TRBV10-3	TRBJ1-6	.	15	.
CASSLGQGPDTQYF	TGCGCCAGCAGCTTGGGACAGGGCCCAGATACGCAGTATTTT	TRBV5-1	TRBJ2-3	.	14	TRBD1
CASSRAATYEQYF	TGTGCCAGTAGTAGGGCAGCTACCTACGAGCAGTACTTC	TRBV19	TRBJ2-7	.	13	.
CASRFTGLGPQHF	TGTGCCAGCAGGTTCACAGGCCTTGGGCCCCAGCATTTT	TRBV2	TRBJ1-5	.	13	.
CASKTETGRGEAFF	TGCGCCAGCAAAACCGAGACAGGAAGAGGTGAAGCTTTCTTT	TRBV5-1	TRBJ1-1	.	14	.
CASSPMVTNYYDNEQFF	TGTGCCAGCAGCCCGATGGTGACTAACTACTATGACAATGAGCAGTTCTTC	TRBV5-6	TRBJ2-1	.	17	.
CASSLAASRTLTGNTIYF	TGTGCCAGCAGCTTGGCCGCGAGCAGGACACTGACTGGAAACACCATATATTTT	TRBV5-5	TRBJ1-3	.	18	.
CASSYLAGQGQREAFF	TGTGCCAGCAGTTACCTTGCAGGACAGGGCCAACGGGAAGCTTTCTTT	TRBV6-5	TRBJ1-1	once	16	TRBD1
CASSLIGADTYEQYF	TGTGCCAGCAGTTTAATAGGTGCAGACACCTACGAGCAGTACTTC	TRBV27	TRBJ2-7	.	15	.
CASSWTGALTSGQYF	TGTGCCAGCAGCTGGACAGGGGCCCTCACTAGCGGGCAGTACTTC	TRBV13	TRBJ2-7	.	15	.
CASRGAGSASSYEQYF	TGTGCCAGCCGGGGGGCGGGTAGCGCGTCTAGCTACGAGCAGTACTTC	TRBV7-8	TRBJ2-7	once	16	.
CAWSAVTGSRGYTF	TGTGCCTGGAGCGCAGTTACAGGGTCGCGGGGCTACACCTTC	TRBV30	TRBJ1-2	.	14	.
CASSLTGGLGSPLHF	TGTGCCAGCAGTTTAACAGGGGGCTTGGGTTCACCCCTCCACTTT	TRBV27	TRBJ1-6	.	15	TRBD1
CASSRYLGAGDSTDTQYF	TGCGCCAGCAGCCGGTACCTTGGAGCGGGGGACAGCACAGATACGCAGTATTTT	TRBV5-1	TRBJ2-3	.	18	TRBD2
CASSPADSANYGYTF	TGCGCCAGCAGCCCAGCAGACTCAGCAAACTATGGCTACACCTTC	TRBV4-1	TRBJ1-2	.	15	.
CASSQDRSGGPYNEQFF	TGTGCCAGCAGCCAAGATCGAAGCGGGGGACCATACAATGAGCAGTTCTTC	TRBV4-2	TRBJ2-1	.	17	TRBD2
CASSENTPYEQYF	TGTGCCAGCAGTGAGAACACCCCCTACGAGCAGTACTTC	TRBV6-1	TRBJ2-7	.	13	.
CASSPGLAGGGGETQYF	TGTGCCAGTAGTCCAGGACTAGCGGGGGGGGGAGGAGAGACCCAGTACTTC	TRBV19	TRBJ2-5	.	17	TRBD2
CASSPILSTDTQYF	TGTGCCAGCTCACCAATTCTTAGCACAGATACGCAGTATTTT	TRBV18	TRBJ2-3	.	14	.
CASRAVNTEAFF	TGTGCCAGCAGGGCTGTGAACACTGAAGCTTTCTTT	TRBV6-5	TRBJ1-1	.	12	.
CASLEGAIGELFF	TGTGCCAGCCTGGAGGGGGCGATCGGGGAGCTGTTTTTT	TRBV28	TRBJ2-2	.	13	.
CASRDLSSYEQYF	TGTGCCAGCAGGGACTTATCCAGCTACGAGCAGTACTTC	TRBV2	TRBJ2-7	.	13	.